Listed here is a single TCR beta chain. Its antigen is not identified. The data were obtained in a study of siplizumab effects on memory and regulatory T cells. Study conclusions and caveats: It was never confirmed that proliferating Tregs from siplizumab cultures were suppressive. Unstimulated subsets captured only a minor fraction of alloreactive clones. A naive or memory phenotype could not be assigned to roughly 80-97% of the proliferating CD4+ or CD8+ clones.

Assays covered some 94,000 TCR templates per sample. TCRdb keeps only in-frame clones here, not all; method: immunoSEQ multiplex PCR. Here the sample spans some 63,000 clones, around 96% being singletons. Trimming shortened V by 3 bases and J by 8 bases, and 13 bases separated the two germline ends. The CDR3 length is 14 residues. Per the germline V gene, CDR1 is MGHDK and CDR2 is SYGVNS. This chain uses TRBV25-1 with TRBJ1-4; D is possibly TRBD1 (6 bases). The sequence came from a human donor in good health. Sequencing was done on a sample of naive CD8+ T cells sorted from blood. CDR3 sequence (DNA): TGTGCCAGCAGTGACATAGAGGGGGTGGAAAAACTGTTTTTT. Its protein is CASSDIEGVEKLFF.